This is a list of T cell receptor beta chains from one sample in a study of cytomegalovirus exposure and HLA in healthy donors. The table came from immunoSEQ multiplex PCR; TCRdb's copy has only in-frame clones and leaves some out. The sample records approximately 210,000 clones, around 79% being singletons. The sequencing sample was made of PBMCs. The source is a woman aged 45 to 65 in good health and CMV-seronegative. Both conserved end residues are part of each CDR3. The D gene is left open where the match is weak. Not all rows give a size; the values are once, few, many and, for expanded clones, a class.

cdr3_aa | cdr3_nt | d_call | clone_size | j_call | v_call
CSSSLEIGGVYEQYF | TGTTCCAGCAGCTTAGAGATCGGGGGGGTCTACGAGCAGTACTTC | TRBD2 | . | TRBJ2-7 | TRBV7-9
CASRGDRVNYGYTF | TGTGCCAGCAGAGGGGACAGGGTTAACTATGGCTACACCTTC | TRBD1 | . | TRBJ1-2 | TRBV2
CASSGRRYNEQFF | TGTGCCAGCTCTGGACGGAGGTACAATGAGCAGTTCTTC | . | . | TRBJ2-1 | TRBV6-1
CATSRDQVRGASDRNNEQFF | TGTGCCACCAGCAGAGATCAGGTGCGGGGGGCGTCCGACCGAAACAATGAGCAGTTCTTC | TRBD2 | . | TRBJ2-1 | TRBV15
CASTQGGTEAFF | TGTGCCAGCACCCAGGGTGGCACTGAAGCTTTCTTT | . | . | TRBJ1-1 | TRBV6-5
CASSPTGTGAWSGYTF | TGTGCCAGCAGCCCAACCGGGACAGGGGCTTGGAGTGGCTACACCTTC | TRBD1 | . | TRBJ1-2 | TRBV7-2
CASSKGTEHYEQYF | TGTGCCAGCAGCAAGGGGACAGAACACTACGAGCAGTACTTC | . | . | TRBJ2-7 | TRBV21-1
CASSLGGHEQYF | TGTGCCAGCAGCTTGGGGGGGCACGAGCAGTACTTC | . | . | TRBJ2-7 | TRBV5-5
CASSLSRGLYNEQFF | TGTGCCAGCAGCTTATCGCGGGGGCTTTACAATGAGCAGTTCTTC | . | . | TRBJ2-1 | TRBV13
CASSLSAGTSYEQYF | TGTGCCAGCAGCTTGTCGGCGGGTACCTCCTACGAGCAGTACTTC | . | . | TRBJ2-7 | TRBV5-4
CASSVPGTGELFF | TGTGCCAGCAGCGTGCCAGGAACCGGGGAGCTGTTTTTT | . | . | TRBJ2-2 | TRBV9
CASSLIDSNTEAFF | TGTGCCAGCAGCCTCATTGACAGCAACACTGAAGCTTTCTTT | . | . | TRBJ1-1 | TRBV7-9
CASSEAGTGAYEQYF | TGTGCCAGCAGTGAAGCCGGGACAGGGGCCTACGAGCAGTACTTC | TRBD1 | . | TRBJ2-7 | TRBV6-1
CASSLSGTGLAGESDTQYF | TGCGCCAGCAGCTTGAGTGGGACAGGACTAGCGGGGGAATCAGATACGCAGTATTTT | TRBD2 | . | TRBJ2-3 | TRBV5-1
CASSTGTDPGNTIYF | TGTGCCAGCAGTACCGGGACAGATCCTGGAAACACCATATATTTT | TRBD1 | once | TRBJ1-3 | TRBV6-6
CASSLGQGPYNEQFF | TGTGCCAGTAGTTTGGGACAGGGGCCCTACAATGAGCAGTTCTTC | TRBD1 | . | TRBJ2-1 | TRBV19
CASSLAGGRNEQFF | TGCGCCAGCAGCTTAGCGGGGGGTCGCAATGAGCAGTTCTTC | TRBD2 | once | TRBJ2-1 | TRBV5-1
CASSFSGTSGGAFF | TGTGCCAGCAGCTTTTCCGGGACTTCGGGTGGAGCTTTCTTT | . | . | TRBJ1-1 | TRBV5-6
CASRSGGVGQPQHF | TGCGCCAGCAGGTCAGGGGGCGTCGGCCAGCCCCAGCATTTT | TRBD1 | . | TRBJ1-5 | TRBV10-2
CASSEVGAFNYGYTF | TGTGCCAGCAGTGAAGTCGGAGCCTTTAACTATGGCTACACCTTC | . | . | TRBJ1-2 | TRBV6-1
CASRLQENTEAFF | TGTGCCAGCAGACTACAGGAGAACACTGAAGCTTTCTTT | . | once | TRBJ1-1 | TRBV6-4
CASSPLTGGGRFAGNTIYF | TGTGCCAGCAGTCCACTGACAGGGGGGGGCAGGTTTGCTGGAAACACCATATATTTT | TRBD1 | . | TRBJ1-3 | TRBV28
CASTLDIGNYGYTF | TGTGCCAGCACCTTGGACATCGGTAACTATGGCTACACCTTC | . | once | TRBJ1-2 | TRBV6-1
CAIRPGGPGQENQPQHF | TGTGCCATCAGACCCGGCGGACCCGGACAGGAGAATCAGCCCCAGCATTTT | TRBD1 | . | TRBJ1-5 | TRBV10-3
CATSEDLSGSSPDEQFF | TGTGCCACCAGCGAGGATCTTAGCGGGAGCTCCCCTGATGAGCAGTTCTTC | TRBD2 | . | TRBJ2-1 | TRBV15
CAISESGVRGNTIYF | TGTGCCATCAGTGAGTCAGGGGTTAGAGGAAACACCATATATTTT | . | . | TRBJ1-3 | TRBV10-3
CSSSLSTGNTEAFF | TGTTCCAGCAGCTTAAGTACAGGGAACACTGAAGCTTTCTTT | . | . | TRBJ1-1 | TRBV7-9
CASRRRYSTNEKLFF | TGTGCCAGCCGACGGAGGTATAGCACTAATGAAAAACTGTTTTTT | . | . | TRBJ1-4 | TRBV2
CASSLDQGGYTF | TGTGCCAGCAGCTTGGACCAGGGGGGCTACACCTTC | . | . | TRBJ1-2 | TRBV7-9
CASSLDSALNTEAFF | TGTGCCAGTAGTCTGGACAGCGCGCTGAACACTGAAGCTTTCTTT | . | . | TRBJ1-1 | TRBV19
CATLFDNSYEQYF | TGTGCCACCCTATTTGACAATTCCTACGAGCAGTACTTC | . | . | TRBJ2-7 | TRBV6-1
CASSPGTGKKETQYF | TGTGCCAGCTCACCGGGCACCGGGAAAAAAGAGACCCAGTACTTC | . | . | TRBJ2-5 | TRBV18
CASSPQGLIGYTF | TGTGCCAGCTCACCACAGGGGCTCATTGGCTACACCTTC | . | . | TRBJ1-2 | TRBV18
CASSLNPGTAAFF | TGTGCCAGCAGCTTAAACCCGGGGACAGCAGCTTTCTTT | TRBD1 | . | TRBJ1-1 | TRBV7-3
CASSPGRGYEQYF | TGTGCCAGCTCACCAGGCAGGGGGTACGAGCAGTACTTC | TRBD1 | . | TRBJ2-7 | TRBV18
CASSRRDRAEQYF | TGTGCCAGCAGCCGTCGGGACAGGGCCGAGCAGTACTTC | TRBD1 | . | TRBJ2-7 | TRBV7-2
CATQDRAKKYEQYF | TGTGCCACACAAGACAGGGCAAAGAAATACGAGCAGTACTTC | TRBD1 | . | TRBJ2-7 | TRBV19
CAISESLGKGKNTEAFF | TGTGCCATCAGTGAGTCACTCGGGAAAGGGAAGAACACTGAAGCTTTCTTT | . | . | TRBJ1-1 | TRBV10-3
CASSLRQAPTDTQYF | TGTGCCAGCAGCTTACGGCAGGCCCCCACAGATACGCAGTATTTT | . | . | TRBJ2-3 | TRBV7-2
CASSLTGERTEAFF | TGTGCCAGCTCACTGACAGGGGAGAGGACTGAAGCTTTCTTT | TRBD1 | few | TRBJ1-1 | TRBV18
CASSVGPYGYTF | TGTGCCAGTTCAGTGGGCCCCTATGGCTACACCTTC | . | . | TRBJ1-2 | TRBV25-1
CASSSVYEQYF | TGTGCCAGCAGTTCTGTCTACGAGCAGTACTTC | . | . | TRBJ2-7 | TRBV6-5
CASSPAGDNYGYTF | TGTGCCAGCTCACCGGCAGGGGACAACTATGGCTACACCTTC | . | . | TRBJ1-2 | TRBV18
CASSSGTVGAYEQFF | TGTGCCAGCAGTTCCGGGACTGTTGGGGCCTATGAGCAGTTCTTC | . | . | TRBJ2-1 | TRBV6-4
CASSTPPQGNTEAFF | TGTGCCAGCAGTACCCCCCCTCAGGGGAACACTGAAGCTTTCTTT | . | . | TRBJ1-1 | TRBV6-1
CASSQVGGDEQFF | TGCGCCAGCAGCCAAGTAGGGGGCGATGAGCAGTTCTTC | TRBD1 | . | TRBJ2-1 | TRBV4-1
CAWNRASGGPAEQFF | TGTGCCTGGAATCGAGCTAGCGGGGGCCCGGCGGAGCAGTTCTTC | TRBD2 | . | TRBJ2-1 | TRBV30
CASSGTGGHEQYF | TGTGCCAGTAGCGGGACAGGGGGCCACGAGCAGTACTTC | TRBD1 | . | TRBJ2-7 | TRBV19
CASSQGRGGEYGYTF | TGCGCCAGCAGCCAAGGGAGAGGAGGAGAGTATGGCTACACCTTC | . | few | TRBJ1-2 | TRBV4-3
CASQWAPQETQYF | TGTGCCAGTCAGTGGGCACCTCAAGAGACCCAGTACTTC | . | . | TRBJ2-5 | TRBV7-2
CASSPDLGMNTEAFF | TGTGCCAGCTCACCGGACTTGGGGATGAACACTGAAGCTTTCTTT | . | . | TRBJ1-1 | TRBV18
CASSSQGFNTEAFF | TGTGCCAGCAGCTCACAGGGGTTTAACACTGAAGCTTTCTTT | TRBD1 | . | TRBJ1-1 | TRBV5-6
CSVSRGRTEAFF | TGCAGCGTTTCCAGGGGGAGGACTGAAGCTTTCTTT | TRBD1 | . | TRBJ1-1 | TRBV29-1